These T cell receptor beta chains were read from a single sample in a study of identical twins. One entry per CDR3 protein results from TCRdb running MiXCR on the 5' RACE reads. Altogether more than 400,000 distinct CDR3 sequences are present, about 15% being singletons, with the ten largest covering around 0.4%. This same sample was also taken into another study, of yellow fever vaccine responses in identical twins.

Sequenced input: CD4+ T cells sorted from blood. Every receptor here comes from a woman aged 18-29 years in good health. Both conserved end residues are part of each CDR3. Fields, in order: V gene, CDR3 length, CDR3 protein.

>TRBV19|16
CASSTGLAVPTGELFF
>TRBV7-2|13
CASSSPSGYEQYF
>TRBV5-1|16
CASSLLVGGLTDTQYF
>TRBV11-2|13
CASSSSGGTAPFF
>TRBV3-1|13
CASSQTNRGRLFF
>TRBV6-2/TRBV6-3|15
CASSYSTSGTGVQFF
>TRBV4-2|12
CASSQDIRDYTF
>TRBV20-1|14
CSAPMSGVGQPQHF
>TRBV12-3/TRBV12-4|14
CASLQGGTRDGYTF
>TRBV20-1|13
CSAPQGSSHGYTF
>TRBV20-1|13
CSAPTGYNSPLHF
>TRBV11-2|14
CASRQAGTEGTQYF
>TRBV20-1|13
CSARARTVVGYTF
>TRBV5-8|12
CASSITGGVQYF
>TRBV24-1|16
CATSDRSPGANYGYTF
>TRBV20-1|11
CSAQNTDTQYF
>TRBV24-1|13
CATSELGTDTQYF
>TRBV11-2|18
CASSLALTLGRGTDTQYF
>TRBV28|14
CASSPMGVTGELFF
>TRBV29-1|12
CSVSREGETQYF
>TRBV5-5|15
CASSLATGGNQPQHF
>TRBV20-1|13
CSANDRGTDTQYF
>TRBV20-1|14
CSAATLREGTEAFF
>TRBV18|15
CASSPRDSMSYEQYF
>TRBV20-1|15
CSARVAEYSTDTQYF
>TRBV24-1|13
CATSETGVREQFF
>TRBV5-1|13
CASSIRSGYQAFF
>TRBV29-1|14
CSVEDIVKTDTQYF
>TRBV3-1|14
CASSQDPGVGELFF
>TRBV3-1|15
CASSQGGISYNEQFF
>TRBV15|15
CAIQQDRGAYNEQFF
>TRBV12-3/TRBV12-4|13
CASSGIREGTQYF
>TRBV12-3/TRBV12-4|16
CASSLSSSGRVETQYF
>TRBV29-1|14
CSVVSSLGNTEAFF
>TRBV20-1|14
CSANTPRGHTEAFF
>TRBV5-1|18
CASRQVYIAGPSYNEQFF
>TRBV6-1|13
CASSEGDTYGYTF
>TRBV15|17
CATSRDFSGRSKNIQYF
>TRBV20-1|17
CSARVGQGGSGANVLTF
>TRBV12-3/TRBV12-4|19
CASSLRSLIAGNSYNEQFF
>TRBV7-2|13
CASSLILPGRYTF
>TRBV20-1|15
CSAKIGLAGGNEQFF
>TRBV9|18
CASSPGSSGRALDYEQYF
>TRBV20-1|15
CSARDGWGADQPQHF
>TRBV5-1|15
CASSVGHSNTGELFF
>TRBV13|13
CASSFKGNSPLHF
>TRBV5-1|16
CASSLAEQGAGQPQHF
>TRBV21-1|16
CASSRQETPDPNEQFF
>TRBV5-1|15
CASSEGGTNTGELFF
>TRBV7-2|15
CASSVLAGGPNEQYF
>TRBV20-1|15
CSAVPVAGAVNEQFF
>TRBV10-3|14
CAISEPTGVETQYF
>TRBV6-2/TRBV6-3|15
CASSYLGQGGDTQYF
>TRBV24-1|16
CATSDPGTGKSNEQFF
>TRBV7-2|13
CASSTRGAYEQYF
>TRBV18|14
CASSPLQDRGYSYF
>TRBV5-6|14
CASSLRTVSYEQYF
>TRBV24-1|17
CATSDSRAWDRGDEQFF